These 19 T cell receptor beta chains were sequenced from one sample in a study of T cell responses to AZD1222 COVID-19 vaccine. The method was immunoSEQ multiplex PCR; TCRdb's version includes in-frame clones alone and lacks a portion of them. The data contain 85,000 to 90,000 clones, 90% to 95% of them singletons. Sequenced material: peripheral blood, taken on day 0 of MenACWY control vaccination. These receptor sequences come from an adult in good health.

This clone has a single count. The gene calls are TRBV7-2 and TRBJ1-1; 10 bases map to TRBD1. The J segment lost 5 bases and the V segment lost 2 bases, leaving 5 bases of the junction unmatched. The germline gives CDR1 SGHTA, CDR2 FQGNSA. The CDR3 spans 15 residues. CDR3 sequence reads: CASSLYGTGETEAFF. The CDR3 DNA is TGTGCCAGCAGCTTATATGGGACAGGGGAAACTGAAGCTTTCTTT.

This clone was seen only a few times. The chain has TRBV13 and TRBJ1-3; possibly TRBD1 for D (5 bases). This CDR3 has 13 residues. CDR1 and CDR2 (germline): PRHDT, FYEKMQ (reference sequence). V dropped 5 bases and J dropped 10 bases, with 15 bases sitting between them. The CDR3 region has the DNA TGTGCCAGCAGCCCTTCCCGGGGCAGAACCATATATTTT. It is translated as CASSPSRGRTIYF. The full variable domain, its missing parts supplied by reference TRBV13 and TRBJ1-3, is AAGVIQSPRHLIKEKRETATLKCYPIPRHDTVYWYQQGPGQDPQFLISFYEKMQSDKGSIPDRFSAQQFSDYHSELNMSSLELGDSALYFCASSPSRGRTIYFGEGSWLTVV.

The chain is built from TRBV4-1 and TRBJ1-2; TRBD1 might be the D (5 bases). The CDR3 has 14 amino acids. V was trimmed by 0 bases and J by 2 bases, leaving 7 bases between them. Germline-derived CDR1 and CDR2 are MGHRA and YSYEKL. This CDR3 is CASSQDRGNYGYTF. The DNA for the CDR3 is TGCGCCAGCAGCCAAGATCGGGGGAACTATGGCTACACCTTC.

The J gene is TRBJ2-3, the V gene TRBV5-8, with 7 bases aligning to TRBD1. This CDR3 has 14 amino acids. Germline lookup yields CDR1 SGHTS and CDR2 YDEGEE. With V trimmed by 3 bases and J by 0 bases, 1 base remained unmatched. Here the CDR3 DNA reads TGTGCCAGCAGCTGGGGACAGAGCACAGATACGCAGTATTTT. Its protein product is CASSWGQSTDTQYF.

The chain couples TRBV19 to TRBJ2-7, with 10 bases that match TRBD1. Looked up from germline, CDR1 is LNHDA and CDR2 is SQIVND (reference sequence). J gave up 2 bases and V 1 base, and 2 bases lay outside the gene matches. The CDR3 consists of 15 residues. DNA for the CDR3: TGTGCCAGTAGTATAGCGACAGGGGGCCCCTACGAGCAGTACTTC. It codes for CASSIATGGPYEQYF.

The gene calls are TRBV10-1 and TRBJ1-1; D unresolved. Germline CDR1 reads WNHNN; CDR2 reads SYGVQD (reference sequence). There are 14 residues in the CDR3. V lost 7 bases and J lost 0, with 12 bases in between. The CDR3 here is CASIYRVMNTEAFF. The DNA for the CDR3 is TGCGCCAGCATCTATAGAGTTATGAACACTGAAGCTTTCTTT.

The chain joins TRBV4-1 to TRBJ2-7, with D possibly matching TRBD2 (7 bases). CDR3 length equals 17 residues. Trimming left V 3 bases short and J 2 bases short, with 20 bases between. Germline CDR1 and CDR2: MGHRA and YSYEKL. CDR3 in amino acids: CASSQGRGMAGAYEQYF. CDR3 in DNA: TGCGCCAGCAGCCAGGGCAGGGGTATGGCGGGAGCCTACGAGCAGTACTTC.

The sample holds a few counts of this clone. The rearrangement uses TRBV6-2 or TRBV6-3 and TRBJ2-7; 9 positions agree with TRBD2. The V segment lost 7 bases and the J segment 6 bases; nucleotides outside the gene matches: 10. The CDR3 contains 14 residues. Germline assignment: CDR1 MNHEY and CDR2 SVGEGT. Here the CDR3 reads CASNPSGVVTEQYF. The CDR3, as DNA: TGTGCCAGCAACCCTAGCGGGGTCGTCACCGAGCAGTACTTC.

The CDR3 DNA reads TGTGCCATCAGTGAGTCCTTTTCCCAGCGGGAGCGGTGGATAATCACAGATACGCAGTATTTT. Translated, it gives CAISESFSQRERWIITDTQYF. The J gene is TRBJ2-3, the V gene TRBV10-3, with 8 bases lining up with TRBD2. This CDR3 comprises 21 residues. The germline CDR1 and CDR2 sequences are ENHRY and SYGVKD. V lost 0 bases to trimming and J lost 2 bases; unmatched junction nucleotides: 19.

The rearrangement joins TRBV4-2 to TRBJ2-3; TRBD2 matches at 11 bases. The V gene end was trimmed by 6 bases and the J gene end by 3 bases; junction bases not matched to a gene: 5. Germline V gene lookup returns CDR1 LGHNA and CDR2 YNFKEQ. The CDR3 has 15 residues. CDR3 DNA sequence: TGTGCCAGCAGGCCACTAGCGGGGGAGACAGATACGCAGTATTTT. It codes for CASRPLAGETDTQYF.

In this sample, this clone turned up once. The rearrangement uses TRBV21-1 and TRBJ1-4; TRBD1, the table's D call, lacks a check against the DNA. TRBV21-1 is shown as a pseudogene. The CDR3 length is 16 residues. CDR3 nucleotide sequence: TGTGCCAGCAGCAAGAAACAGGGGGCGGGAAATGAAAAACTGTTTTTT. It encodes CASSKKQGAGNEKLFF.

V usage is TRBV5-4 and J usage is TRBJ2-1, with D perhaps TRBD2 (6 bases). Trimming left V 4 bases short and J 8 bases short, with 25 bases between. Germline CDR1 and CDR2: SGHNT and YYREEE (reference sequence). The CDR3 length is 17 residues. The CDR3, as DNA: TGTGCCAGCAGCGGGCAGCAGCGGGCCTCATCGTGGGATGAGCAGTTCTTC. Amino acids: CASSGQQRASSWDEQFF.

The chain joins TRBV10-2 to TRBJ2-7; the match to TRBD1 covers 9 bases. Germline V gene lookup returns CDR1 WSHSY and CDR2 SAAADI. J was trimmed by 3 bases and V by 4 bases; bases with no gene match: 1. This CDR3 spans 13 amino acids. As DNA, the CDR3 is TGCGCCAGCAGTGCGGACAGGGGCTACGAGCAGTACTTC. Amino acids: CASSADRGYEQYF.

The chain is built from TRBV6-2 or TRBV6-3 and TRBJ2-1; 8 bases match TRBD1. In germline, CDR1 is MNHEY, CDR2 SVGEGT. Trimming cost V 5 bases and J 6 bases; bases outside gene matches: 15. The CDR3 runs to 17 residues. As DNA, the CDR3 is TGTGCCAGCAGTCCCTACCCGGACAGGGAGGCTATCAATGAGCAGTTCTTC. It translates to CASSPYPDREAINEQFF.

This clone was seen only once. The chain links TRBV6-5 to TRBJ1-1; the D gene is possibly TRBD1 (6 bases). Trimming took off 5 bases at V and 5 bases at J, with 15 bases between the two ends. The CDR3 sequence is 14 residues long. CDR1 is MNHEY, CDR2 SVGAGI, per germline. Written as DNA, the CDR3 is TGTGCCAGCAGTATGACAGGTGAGGGGACTGAAGCTTTCTTT. Encoded protein: CASSMTGEGTEAFF.

This clone has just a few counts. This sequence joins TRBV21-1 and TRBJ2-1; whether TRBD2, the table's D call, matches the DNA was not checked. TRBV21-1 is noted as a pseudogene. The CDR3 has 16 residues. CDR3 region: CASSKKVRGGHNEQFF. The CDR3 nucleotides are TGTGCCAGCAGCAAAAAGGTCCGGGGGGGCCACAATGAGCAGTTCTTC.

The chain uses TRBV7-9 and TRBJ2-1, with D tentatively TRBD1 or TRBD2 (5 bases each). Germline V gene lookup returns CDR1 SEHNR and CDR2 FQNEAQ (reference sequence). The CDR3 totals 15 residues. Trimming removed 7 bases at V and 3 bases at J, with 16 bases between. The CDR3, as DNA: TGTGCCAGCATCCATCGGGACGGATTCTACAATGAGCAGTTCTTC. The encoded protein is CASIHRDGFYNEQFF.

This clone showed up just a few times. The chain links TRBV5-6 to TRBJ1-2; TRBD1 is a possible D gene (6 bases). Germline-derived CDR1 and CDR2 are SGHDT and YYEEEE. The CDR3 covers 15 residues. V lost 0 bases, J lost 8 bases, and 17 bases lay in between. In DNA form, the CDR3 reads TGTGCCAGCAGCTTGGACGTTTTAGGGGGTGAAGGCTACACCTTC. Translated: CASSLDVLGGEGYTF.

The CDR3 region has the DNA TGTGCCACCAGCAGAGATTTTTCACCCCTCCACTTT. Its translation is CATSRDFSPLHF. This sequence joins TRBV15 and TRBJ1-6; D remains ambiguous. V lost 0 bases, J lost 9 bases, and 3 bases lay in between. The CDR3 is made up of 12 amino acids. CDR1 is LNHNV and CDR2 is YYDKDF in the germline V gene (reference sequence).